One sample yielded the 32 T cell receptor beta chains listed below, sequenced in a study of control samples from healthy donors and cancer patients. Using immunoSEQ multiplex PCR, the repertoire was profiled, and TCRdb retains in-frame clones only, with some absent. The repertoire holds about 220,000 clones, with around 94% as singletons. Sequencing used blood. These receptors were taken from a man aged 50 to 59 in good health.

V and J are TRBV18 and TRBJ2-3; D not certain. Germline CDR1 reads KGHSH; CDR2 reads LQKENI. Trimming took off 3 bases at V and 0 bases at J, with 7 bases between the two ends. The CDR3 has 14 residues. The CDR3 bases are TGTGCCAGCTCACCGGGAAGAAGCACAGATACGCAGTATTTT. Translation: CASSPGRSTDTQYF.

This rearrangement joins TRBV7-2 to TRBJ2-3; 10 nucleotides align to TRBD1. The CDR3 runs to 19 residues. Germline V gene lookup returns CDR1 SGHTA and CDR2 FQGNSA. Trimming cost V 6 bases and J 0 bases; bases outside gene matches: 15. The CDR3 DNA reads TGTGCCAGCAGATTGACAGGGGGCACCCCCTATACTAGCACAGATACGCAGTATTTT. Protein sequence: CASRLTGGTPYTSTDTQYF.

V is TRBV5-1 and J is TRBJ2-3, with TRBD2 matching over 7 bases. V lost 4 bases and J lost 0; bases outside the gene matches: 11. Germline CDR1 SGHRS, CDR2 YFSETQ. The CDR3 covers 17 residues. The CDR3 region is CASSPGEAGPSTDTQYF. The CDR3 DNA follows: TGCGCCAGCAGCCCCGGAGAAGCGGGGCCTAGCACAGATACGCAGTATTTT. Together with reference TRBV5-1 and TRBJ2-3, the CDR3 gives the full variable domain: KAGVTQTPRYLIKTRGQQVTLSCSPISGHRSVSWYQQTPGQGLQFLFEYFSETQRNKGNFPGRFSGRQFSNSRSEMNVSTLELGDSALYLCASSPGEAGPSTDTQYFGPGTRLTVL.

This chain connects TRBV11-3 to TRBJ2-5, with D possibly being TRBD1 or TRBD2 (5 bases each). The CDR3 has 13 residues. Germline assignment: CDR1 SGHNT and CDR2 YENEEA. The ends were cut back, 3 bases at V and 4 bases at J, with 9 bases in the middle. CDR3 loop: CASSLGPRETQYF. The DNA for the CDR3 is TGTGCCAGCAGCTTGGGACCTCGAGAGACCCAGTACTTC.

This CDR3 is CASTGGAYGYTF. In DNA, the CDR3 is TGTGCCAGCACAGGGGGGGCTTATGGCTACACCTTC. This chain joins TRBV6-5 and TRBJ1-2, with 7 bases lining up with TRBD1. Germline V gives CDR1 MNHEY, CDR2 SVGAGI. This CDR3 comprises 12 residues. Trimming took 7 bases from V and 5 from J; bases not matched to a gene: 4.

This clone appeared a single time. At the DNA level, this CDR3 is encoded by other sequences in the same sample as well. This chain connects TRBV6-4 to TRBJ2-3; TRBD1 is a possible D gene (5 bases). Germline assignment: CDR1 MRHNA and CDR2 SNTAGT. Trimming removed 5 bases at V and 3 bases at J, with 15 bases between. The CDR3 runs to 15 residues. CDR3 sequence reads: CASSFSSSGTDTQYF. For the CDR3, the DNA is TGTGCCAGCAGTTTTTCCTCTTCAGGGACAGATACGCAGTATTTT.

The chain carries TRBV5-1 and TRBJ1-1; D not certain. Germline loops: CDR1 SGHRS, CDR2 YFSETQ. The CDR3 spans 16 residues. With 2 bases removed from V and 1 base from J, the gap between germline ends came to 15 bases. The CDR3, as DNA: TGCGCCAGCAGCTTAAGCGTGATGGGCTCGAACACTGAAGCTTTCTTT. This sequence encodes CASSLSVMGSNTEAFF.

The gene calls are TRBV27 and TRBJ1-1; D unclear. Germline CDR1 reads MNHEY; CDR2 reads SMNVEV (reference sequence). Trimming removed 0 bases at V and 4 bases at J, with 21 bases between. The CDR3 spans 18 residues. The CDR3 loop reads CASSLSYPPGRARTEAFF. Here the CDR3 DNA reads TGTGCCAGCAGTTTATCGTATCCCCCGGGGAGGGCCCGCACTGAAGCTTTCTTT.

The chain has TRBV2 and TRBJ1-1, with D perhaps TRBD1 (5 bases). The germline V gene has CDR1 SNHLY and CDR2 FYNNEI. The CDR3 is made up of 11 amino acids. The CDR3 nucleotides read TGTGCTACGGGGGTGGGCACTGAAGCTTTCTTT. This gives the protein CATGVGTEAFF.

The genes are TRBV27 and TRBJ2-7; possible D gene TRBD2, 6 bases. This CDR3 contains 13 residues. The V gene lost 6 bases and the J gene lost 6 bases, with 15 bases spanning the gap. Germline V gene sequence: CDR1 MNHEY, CDR2 SMNVEV (reference sequence). The CDR3 DNA is TGTGCCAGCAGGCTGGGGGGTGGGTCCGAGCAGTACGTC. Encoded protein: CASRLGGGSEQYV.

V is TRBV3-1 (or the pseudogene TRBV3-2) and J is TRBJ1-2, with 10 bases lining up with TRBD1. The CDR3 extends over 14 amino acids. Germline loops: CDR1 LGHDT, CDR2 YNNKEL (reference sequence). V gave up 4 bases and J gave up 8 bases; unmatched junction bases: 7. The CDR3 DNA follows: TGTGCCAGCAGCCCCCGGACAGGGGGTCGAGGCTACACCTTC. Residues: CASSPRTGGRGYTF.

V and J are TRBV30 and TRBJ1-1; D might be TRBD1 (5 bases). The CDR3 sequence is 14 residues long. The ends were cut back, 5 bases at V and 4 bases at J, with 17 bases in the middle. Germline loops: CDR1 GTSNPN, CDR2 SVGIG (reference sequence). CDR3 coding DNA: TGTGCCTGGGCTACAGGAAGGGGCGGCACTGAAGCTTTCTTT. Its protein is CAWATGRGGTEAFF.

The chain has TRBV2 and TRBJ2-7; D unclear. The V gene lost 11 bases and the J gene lost 4 bases, with 15 bases spanning the gap. Germline assignment: CDR1 SNHLY and CDR2 FYNNEI. The CDR3 sequence is 12 residues long. DNA of the CDR3: TGTGCCTCCGGGCGCCTCGTTTACGAGCAGTACGTC. It is translated as CASGRLVYEQYV.

The rearrangement uses TRBV9 and TRBJ2-7; no clear D gene. The CDR3 runs 15 residues. Germline CDR1 SGDLS, CDR2 YYNGEE. The ends were cut back, 0 bases at V and 2 bases at J, with 12 bases in the middle. The CDR3: CASSVVRTLTYEQYF. CDR3 sequence (DNA): TGTGCCAGCAGCGTAGTGCGGACGCTCACCTACGAGCAGTACTTC.

The chain combines TRBV28 with TRBJ2-3; the D gene is possibly TRBD2 (5 bases). V lost 4 bases and J 3 bases, leaving 14 bases between the germline ends. This CDR3 contains 15 residues. The germline gives CDR1 MDHEN, CDR2 SYDVKM. The CDR3 nucleotides read TGTGCCAGCAGTTCCCTCGAGGGTAGGACAGATACGCAGTATTTT. Amino acids: CASSSLEGRTDTQYF. Complete variable domain (other parts from reference TRBV28 and TRBJ2-3): DVKVTQSSRYLVKRTGEKVFLECVQDMDHENMFWYRQDPGLGLRLIYFSYDVKMKEKGDIPEGYSVSREKKERFSLILESASTNQTSMYLCASSSLEGRTDTQYFGPGTRLTVL.

The chain joins TRBV24-1 to TRBJ1-1; possibly TRBD1 for D (5 bases). This CDR3 comprises 15 residues. The V end lost 3 bases, the J end lost 6 bases, and 16 bases lay between the germline ends. Germline CDR1 is KGHDR and CDR2 is SFDVKD. CDR3 nucleotides: TGTGCCACCAGTGATGCCTCCGGGACGTACGCTGAAGCTTTCTTT. This translates into CATSDASGTYAEAFF.

This chain joins TRBV7-2 and TRBJ2-3; D is tentatively TRBD1 or TRBD2 (6 bases each). V dropped 2 bases and J dropped 0 bases, with 18 bases sitting between them. Per germline, CDR1 SGHTA and CDR2 FQGNSA. The CDR3 is 18 residues long. In DNA form, the CDR3 reads TGTGCCAGCAGCTTACGGGGGCCCTGGACTGGCAGCACAGATACGCAGTATTTT. Amino acids: CASSLRGPWTGSTDTQYF.

The chain is built from TRBV19 and TRBJ1-2; tentative D call: TRBD1 (6 bases). The CDR3 has 15 amino acids. Germline V gene lookup returns CDR1 LNHDA and CDR2 SQIVND (reference sequence). Trimming removed 5 bases from V and 0 bases from J, with 13 bases in between. In DNA, the CDR3 is TGTGCCAGTAGTCAAACAGGGTTAGCTAACTATGGCTACACCTTC. Its protein product is CASSQTGLANYGYTF.

The V call is TRBV10-3, the J call TRBJ1-6; the D is unclear. The CDR3 totals 16 residues. V lost 0 bases and J 6 bases, leaving 12 bases between the germline ends. The germline CDR1 and CDR2 sequences are ENHRY and SYGVKD. The CDR3 nucleotides read TGTGCCATCAGTGAGTCGACCGGCAGCGTTAATTCACCCCTCCACTTT. Encoded protein: CAISESTGSVNSPLHF.

This clone turned up a few times. The chain uses TRBV6-5 and TRBJ2-1, with TRBD2 identical over 15 bases. CDR3 size: 16 residues. Germline V gives CDR1 MNHEY, CDR2 SVGAGI. V shed 2 bases and J 7 bases; nucleotides not matched to a gene: 3. The CDR3 here is CASSYTGLAGGNEQFF. The CDR3, as DNA: TGTGCCAGCAGTTACACCGGACTAGCGGGGGGGAATGAGCAGTTCTTC.

V gene TRBV6-1 combines with J gene TRBJ1-4; D gene unclear. The CDR3 spans 14 residues. Germline CDR1 is MNHNS and CDR2 is SASEGT. Deletions cut 3 bases from V and 8 bases from J, with 13 bases between. CDR3 loop: CASSDYGVLEKLFF. The CDR3 DNA follows: TGTGCCAGCAGTGATTATGGGGTCCTAGAAAAACTGTTTTTT.

Of note for this clone: The DNA is omitted, as the CDR3 cannot be located on it reliably, and the CDR3 follows TCRdb's listing. The J gene is TRBJ1-2, the V gene TRBV5-1; the D segment call TRBD1 is taken from the table without a DNA check. The CDR3 sequence runs 16 residues, both termini included. Germline assignment: CDR1 SGHRS and CDR2 YFSETQ. The CDR3 sequence: CASSLLVGTGSRAVNF.

About this clone itself: Other nucleotide sequences in the sample specify the same CDR3. The CDR3 reads CASSVAGTDTQYF. The CDR3 DNA reads TGTGCCAGCAGCGTAGCGGGGACAGATACGCAGTATTTT. The V call is TRBV9, the J call TRBJ2-3; tentatively, D is TRBD2 (5 bases). This CDR3 contains 13 residues. With 0 bases removed from V and 3 bases from J, the gap between germline ends came to 5 bases. Germline values: CDR1 SGDLS, CDR2 YYNGEE. The entire variable domain, with the rest obtained from reference TRBV9 and TRBJ2-3, is as follows: DSGVTQTPKHLITATGQRVTLRCSPRSGDLSVYWYQQSLDQGLQFLIQYYNGEERAKGNILERFSAQQFPDLHSELNLSSLELGDSALYFCASSVAGTDTQYFGPGTRLTVL.

The rearrangement uses TRBV29-1 and TRBJ1-2; no reliable D call. V dropped 7 bases and J dropped 4 bases, with 10 bases sitting between them. Per germline, CDR1 SQVTM and CDR2 ANQGSEA. There are 11 residues in the CDR3. As DNA, the CDR3 is TGCAGCGGGGGTGAGGGCTATGGCTACACCTTC. It is translated as CSGGEGYGYTF.

The rearrangement uses TRBV5-1 and TRBJ2-1, with D possibly being TRBD2 (5 bases). This CDR3 comprises 15 residues. From germline, CDR1 is SGHRS and CDR2 YFSETQ. V dropped 1 base and J dropped 2 bases, with 10 bases sitting between them. CDR3 DNA: TGCGCCAGCAGCTTGAGAGGGATAGCCTACAATGAGCAGTTCTTC. It translates to CASSLRGIAYNEQFF. Using reference TRBV5-1 and TRBJ2-1 for the parts outside the CDR3, the full variable domain is KAGVTQTPRYLIKTRGQQVTLSCSPISGHRSVSWYQQTPGQGLQFLFEYFSETQRNKGNFPGRFSGRQFSNSRSEMNVSTLELGDSALYLCASSLRGIAYNEQFFGPGTRLTVL.

This chain uses TRBV4-2 with TRBJ2-3; maybe TRBD2 (6 bases). The CDR3 covers 15 residues. The ends were cut back, 4 bases at V and 2 bases at J, with 13 bases in the middle. Germline V gives CDR1 LGHNA, CDR2 YNFKEQ. The CDR3 loop reads CASSRTGELTDTQYF. Written as DNA, the CDR3 is TGTGCCAGCAGCCGCACGGGGGAGCTCACAGATACGCAGTATTTT.

The chain combines TRBV7-3 with TRBJ1-2; D unresolved. From germline, CDR1 is SGHTA and CDR2 FQGTGA. This CDR3 contains 15 residues. Trimming cost V 2 bases and J 7 bases, with 17 bases left between them. The DNA of the CDR3 is TGTGCCAGCAGCTTAGTCAAGGGAGCTGGCGGTGGCTACACCTTC. Translation gives CASSLVKGAGGGYTF.

The chain is built from TRBV18 and TRBJ1-1, with 7 bases aligning to TRBD1. Germline loops: CDR1 KGHSH, CDR2 LQKENI. The CDR3 is 13 residues long. V was clipped by 3 bases and J by 11 bases; unmatched bases: 9. The CDR3 sequence: CASSPTGNHFAFF. The DNA of the CDR3 is TGTGCCAGCTCACCGACAGGGAACCACTTTGCTTTCTTT.

This chain joins TRBV7-6 and TRBJ1-3, with D maybe TRBD1 (5 bases). Germline loops: CDR1 SGHVS, CDR2 FNYEAQ. This CDR3 spans 16 amino acids. V was pared by 5 bases and J by 0 bases, with 14 bases between. The CDR3 DNA is TGTGCCAGCAGCCCTCCGCCAGGGAACTCTGGAAACACCATATATTTT. Translation: CASSPPPGNSGNTIYF.

The gene calls are TRBV3-1 (or the pseudogene TRBV3-2) and TRBJ2-7; 9 nucleotides align to TRBD2. Germline values: CDR1 LGHDT, CDR2 YNNKEL (reference sequence). V gave up 3 bases and J gave up 2 bases; unmatched junction bases: 5. The CDR3 is 15 amino acids. The CDR3 DNA follows: TGTGCCAGCAGCCATTCAGCGGGGGGTCCCTACGAGCAGTACTTC. Translation gives CASSHSAGGPYEQYF.

The chain recombines TRBV14 with TRBJ1-3; no clear D. In germline, CDR1 is SGHDN, CDR2 FVKESK. Trimming cost V 1 base and J 4 bases, with 11 bases left between them. The CDR3 contains 15 residues. The CDR3 loop reads CASSQVSDLGNTIYF. For the CDR3, the DNA is TGTGCCAGCAGCCAAGTTTCCGATCTGGGAAACACCATATATTTT.

The rearrangement links TRBV7-9 to TRBJ2-2; D gene uncertain. Germline CDR1 is SEHNR and CDR2 is FQNEAQ (reference sequence). Trimming left V 6 bases short and J 10 bases short, with 12 bases between. The CDR3 has 12 residues. CDR3 sequence reads: CASSSVLEELFF. In DNA form, the CDR3 reads TGTGCCAGCAGTTCGGTTCTCGAGGAGCTGTTTTTT.